This passage covers 4 T cell receptor beta chains from one sample sequenced in a study of CD4+ T cells in melanoma. The protocol was immunoSEQ multiplex PCR, while the TCRdb copy is restricted to in-frame clones and leaves out a portion. The sample includes 13,000 to 15,000 clones, around 70% of them seen just once. Sequenced material: cells from a culture (not recorded whether cultured in vitro). The receptor source for this set is a human donor with melanoma.

By share of the sample, this clone is medium-sized (0.01 to 0.1%). The chain employs TRBV5-1 and TRBJ1-2, with 7 positions matching TRBD1. CDR1 and CDR2 (germline): SGHRS, YFSETQ. Losses at the gene ends were 3 bases for V and 11 bases for J; bases not matched to a gene: 16. CDR3 length equals 15 residues. CDR3 bases: TGCGCCAGCAGCTCACAGGGGACGGACTCCCGAGGGTACACCTTC. Its protein is CASSSQGTDSRGYTF.

The chain recombines TRBV15 with TRBJ2-7, with D unclear. This CDR3 spans 14 amino acids. V shed 4 bases and J shed 2 bases, with 12 bases lying between them. The germline gives CDR1 LNHNV, CDR2 YYDKDF (reference sequence). DNA for the CDR3: TGTGCCACCAGCACTGAAGTAGGCACCTACGAGCAGTACTTC. It codes for CATSTEVGTYEQYF.

The V gene is TRBV5-4, the J gene TRBJ2-5; no definite D call. CDR3 length: 14 residues. V lost 1 base and J lost 2, with 9 bases in between. Germline-derived CDR1 and CDR2 are SGHNT and YYREEE (reference sequence). The CDR3 reads CASSLTGLQETQYF. The CDR3, as DNA: TGTGCCAGCAGCTTGACCGGGTTACAAGAGACCCAGTACTTC.

J is TRBJ1-5 and V is TRBV10-3, with D perhaps matching TRBD1 (5 bases). The CDR3 has 13 residues. V was cut by 4 bases and J by 9 bases, with 13 bases left in between. CDR1 is ENHRY, CDR2 SYGVKD, per germline. This CDR3 reads CAISGTPLRPQHF. CDR3 sequence (DNA): TGTGCCATCAGTGGGACACCCCTAAGGCCCCAGCATTTT.